The entry below describes one T cell receptor beta chain. Its antigen is unidentified. The entry originates in a study of blood T cells in healthy people across ages. Sample-barcoded 5' priming and a J-beta primer mix drove a second PCR of about 6 to 12 cycles. Via MiXCR, TCRdb re-called the 5' RACE reads, giving one row per CDR3 protein. The sample has over a million distinct CDR3 sequences; 40% to 50% are singletons. Regarding the study as a whole: It was held that diversity estimates obtained from one million T cells represented underestimates.

The CDR3 totals 13 residues. Trimming pared 6 bases from V and 7 bases from J, leaving 16 bases between. V and J are TRBV12-3 or TRBV12-4 and TRBJ2-7; D not certain. Sequences were obtained from blood. The clonotype comes from a woman between 55 and 75 years old in good health. As DNA, the CDR3 is TGTGCCAGCAGCTTCGGGCCACTCAATGAGCAGTACTTC. Its translation: CASSFGPLNEQYF.